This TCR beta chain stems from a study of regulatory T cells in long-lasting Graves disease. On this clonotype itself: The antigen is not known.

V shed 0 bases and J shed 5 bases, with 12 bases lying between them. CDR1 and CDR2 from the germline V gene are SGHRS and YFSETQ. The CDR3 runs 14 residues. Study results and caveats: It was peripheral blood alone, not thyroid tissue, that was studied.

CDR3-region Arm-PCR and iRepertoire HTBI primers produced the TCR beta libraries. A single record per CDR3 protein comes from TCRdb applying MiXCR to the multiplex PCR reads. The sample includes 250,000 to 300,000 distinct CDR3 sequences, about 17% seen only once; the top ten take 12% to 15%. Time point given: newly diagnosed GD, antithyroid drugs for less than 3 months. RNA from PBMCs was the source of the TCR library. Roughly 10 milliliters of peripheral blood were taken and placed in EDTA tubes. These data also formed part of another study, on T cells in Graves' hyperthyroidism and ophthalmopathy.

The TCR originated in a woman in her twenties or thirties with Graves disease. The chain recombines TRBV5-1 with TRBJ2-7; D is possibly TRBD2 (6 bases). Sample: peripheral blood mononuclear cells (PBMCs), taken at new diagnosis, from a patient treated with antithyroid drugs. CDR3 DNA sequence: TGCGCCAGCAGCTTGGAGGCTAGCGTAGACGAGCAGTACTTC. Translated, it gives CASSLEASVDEQYF.